These 27 T cell receptor beta chains were all obtained from the same sample, sequenced in a study of Ad26.COV2.S vaccination and SARS-CoV-2 variants (TCRdb year 2021). The time point label on this specimen signifies: individuals recovered from natural SARS-CoV-2 infection. Libraries came from the immunoSEQ multiplex PCR assay. TCRdb holds this immuneACCESS table with in-frame rearrangements only. Some clones are missing; in checked studies, unresolved V genes explain under half, and the rest has no known cause. The sample table records about 350,000 clones; approximately 90% of these occur just once. 3% to 5% of the sample goes to the ten largest clones. The specimen was peripheral blood, collected after recovery from COVID-19. Source of these receptors: a human donor who had recovered from COVID-19.

The V gene is TRBV6-5, the J gene TRBJ2-1; perhaps TRBD2 as D (7 bases). Germline V gene data show CDR1 as MNHEY and CDR2 as SVGAGI. The length of the CDR3 is 15 residues. Trimming took off 6 bases at V and 7 bases at J, with 19 bases between the two ends. CDR3 sequence (DNA): TGTGCCAGCAGCCCGGACAGAGTGGGGGGGAATGAGCAGTTCTTC. Amino acids: CASSPDRVGGNEQFF.

The V call is TRBV10-1, the J call TRBJ2-7, with 7 bases identical to TRBD1. The V segment lost 6 bases and the J segment 0 bases; nucleotides outside the gene matches: 5. There are 14 residues in the CDR3. CDR1 and CDR2 (germline): WNHNN, SYGVQD (reference sequence). The CDR3 loop is CASSKTGLSYEQYF. The CDR3 DNA reads as TGCGCCAGCAGCAAGACAGGGCTCTCCTACGAGCAGTACTTC.

This clone has more than one count but fewer than ten. Other DNA sequences of this sample code for an identical CDR3. The chain is built from TRBV5-1 and TRBJ1-1; tentatively, D is TRBD1 (5 bases). V lost 5 bases and J 4 bases, leaving 6 bases between the germline ends. Germline loops: CDR1 SGHRS, CDR2 YFSETQ. The CDR3 spans 11 residues. The CDR3 is CASRGGTEAFF. The CDR3 DNA reads as TGCGCCAGCAGGGGGGGCACTGAAGCTTTCTTT.

This chain connects TRBV5-1 to TRBJ2-3; 8 nucleotides match TRBD1. There are 14 residues in the CDR3. V gave up 2 bases and J gave up 4 bases; unmatched junction bases: 3. The germline gives CDR1 SGHRS, CDR2 YFSETQ. As DNA, the CDR3 is TGCGCCAGCAGCTTTGGACAGGGAGCAGATACGCAGTATTTT. As protein: CASSFGQGADTQYF.

The J gene is TRBJ1-2, the V gene TRBV12-3 or TRBV12-4; D might be TRBD1 (5 bases). V gave up 7 bases and J gave up 6 bases, with 12 bases separating them. The CDR3 consists of 12 residues. The DNA of the CDR3 is TGTGCCAGCACCCCGTCGGGGGATGGCTACACCTTC. Translated: CASTPSGDGYTF.

The rearrangement links TRBV19 to TRBJ2-2; D might be TRBD2 (6 bases). Germline V CDR1 and CDR2: LNHDA, SQIVND (reference sequence). V was shortened by 5 bases and J by 0 bases, with 19 bases between the two germline ends. This CDR3 is built from 18 residues. The CDR3 region has the DNA TGTGCCAGTAGTCCCAATCGCGGGGCGACGGCGAACACCGGGGAGCTGTTTTTT. This encodes CASSPNRGATANTGELFF.

The chain recombines TRBV19 with TRBJ1-1, with 9 nucleotides matching TRBD1. The trim removed 5 bases at V and 1 base at J, leaving 5 bases unmatched. Germline V CDR1 and CDR2: LNHDA, SQIVND (reference sequence). The CDR3 spans 15 residues. The CDR3 reads CASSPRTGANTEAFF. The CDR3 DNA reads as TGTGCCAGTAGTCCTAGGACAGGGGCGAACACTGAAGCTTTCTTT.

The rearrangement joins TRBV3-1 (or the pseudogene TRBV3-2) to TRBJ1-1; D might be TRBD1 (5 bases). Germline V gene lookup returns CDR1 LGHDT and CDR2 YNNKEL (reference sequence). The germline V and J ends were trimmed by 0 bases and 2 bases, with 13 bases remaining between them. The CDR3 sequence is 16 residues long. The CDR3 DNA sequence: TGTGCCAGCAGCCAAGATGCCCAGGGAATTAACACTGAAGCTTTCTTT. This translates into CASSQDAQGINTEAFF.

The chain links TRBV7-2 to TRBJ2-7; perhaps TRBD1 as D (8 bases). Germline CDR1 is SGHTA and CDR2 is FQGNSA. V shed 3 bases and J shed 5 bases, with 23 bases lying between them. CDR3 length: 17 amino acids. The CDR3 here is CASSFSLQGQGGNEQYF. The CDR3 DNA sequence: TGTGCCAGCAGCTTTAGCCTACAAGGACAGGGAGGGAACGAGCAGTACTTC.

As for this clone: This specimen includes other DNA sequences encoding the same CDR3. The chain joins TRBV6-2 or TRBV6-3 to TRBJ1-5, with D tentatively TRBD1 (5 bases). Trimming took 2 bases from V and 7 from J, leaving 12 bases between them. In germline, CDR1 is MNHEY, CDR2 SVGEGT. The CDR3 has 14 amino acids. CDR3 DNA sequence: TGTGCCAGCAGTTACGGCCAGGGAGGGCAGCCCCAGCATTTT. Protein: CASSYGQGGQPQHF.

Remarks on this clone: This sample includes further DNA sequences coding for the same CDR3. The rearrangement uses TRBV9 and TRBJ1-4; 9 bases fit TRBD1. Germline trimming cut 3 bases from V and 5 bases from J; bases unmatched to any gene: 2. The germline CDR1 and CDR2 sequences are SGDLS and YYNGEE. This CDR3 has 14 residues. CDR3 in DNA: TGTGCCAGCAGCGCGGGACAGGGAAATGAAAAACTGTTTTTT. This encodes CASSAGQGNEKLFF.

This chain uses TRBV7-3 with TRBJ2-1, with TRBD1 as a possible D gene (5 bases). The CDR3 is 12 amino acids. Germline assignment: CDR1 SGHTA and CDR2 FQGTGA. V was shortened by 4 bases and J by 9 bases, with 10 bases between the two germline ends. The DNA of the CDR3 is TGTGCCAGCAGCTCGCAGGGTCCTGAGCAGTTCTTC. Translating it yields CASSSQGPEQFF.

This clone has more than one count but fewer than ten. V usage is TRBV6-2 or TRBV6-3 and J usage is TRBJ2-5, with a tentative D call TRBD2 (5 bases). V shed 0 bases and J shed 4 bases, with 15 bases lying between them. Looked up from germline, CDR1 is MNHEY and CDR2 is SVGEGT. This CDR3 comprises 16 residues. The CDR3 spells CASSYSGRARRETQYF. The CDR3 nucleotides read TGTGCCAGCAGTTACTCAGGGCGGGCGAGACGAGAGACCCAGTACTTC.

This chain connects TRBV1 to TRBJ1-1; the table calls TRBD1, which could not be checked here. TRBV1 is classified as a pseudogene. There are 12 residues in the CDR3. The CDR3 spells CGRPTKNTEAFF. DNA for the CDR3: TGTGGCAGGCCGACCAAGAACACTGAAGCTTTCTTT.

A few counts support this clone. V gene TRBV19 combines with J gene TRBJ1-1, with TRBD1 matching 10 bases. The CDR3 has 15 residues. V lost 6 bases and J lost 6; bases outside the gene matches: 10. Germline values: CDR1 LNHDA, CDR2 SQIVND (reference sequence). CDR3 region: CASRVAGDRGSEAFF. The CDR3, as DNA: TGTGCCAGTAGGGTGGCAGGGGACAGGGGATCTGAAGCTTTCTTT.

The chain joins TRBV3-1 (or the pseudogene TRBV3-2) to TRBJ1-6; 10 bases agree with TRBD1. Germline V gene sequence: CDR1 LGHDT, CDR2 YNNKEL (reference sequence). The CDR3 totals 15 residues. The V and J ends lost 1 base and 7 bases, in that order; junction bases with no gene match: 1. The CDR3 here is CASSQGQGANSPLHF. The CDR3 coding sequence is TGTGCCAGCAGCCAAGGACAGGGGGCAAATTCACCCCTCCACTTT.

V gene TRBV19 combines with J gene TRBJ1-1; no reliable D call. Germline V CDR1 and CDR2: LNHDA, SQIVND (reference sequence). The CDR3 is 13 amino acids. V lost 6 bases, J lost 5 bases, and 13 bases lay in between. The CDR3 sequence: CASSRGSGTEAFF. The DNA of the CDR3 is TGTGCCAGTAGCCGCGGTAGCGGGACTGAAGCTTTCTTT.

The chain links TRBV11-3 to TRBJ2-5; maybe TRBD1 (5 bases). The V gene lost 1 base and the J gene lost 1 base, with 10 bases spanning the gap. The CDR3 is 15 residues long. Germline CDR1 reads SGHNT; CDR2 reads YENEEA. CDR3 sequence (DNA): TGTGCCAGCAGCTTAGGACAGCTTCCCCAAGAGACCCAGTACTTC. Encoded protein: CASSLGQLPQETQYF.

This clone was seen a few times. J is TRBJ2-5 and V is TRBV11-2; the D gene could be TRBD1 or TRBD2 (5 bases each). V dropped 5 bases and J dropped 0 bases, with 19 bases sitting between them. Germline values: CDR1 SGHAT, CDR2 FQNNGV. The CDR3 contains 17 residues. CDR3 residues: CASSPGTVKPYQETQYF. CDR3 DNA: TGTGCCAGCAGCCCAGGGACGGTCAAACCCTACCAAGAGACCCAGTACTTC.

The chain combines TRBV9 with TRBJ1-4; D possibly corresponds to TRBD1 (5 bases). Germline assignment: CDR1 SGDLS and CDR2 YYNGEE. The CDR3 is 14 residues long. V lost 3 bases, J lost 8 bases, and 14 bases lay in between. The CDR3 is CASSGPGTREKLFF. CDR3 DNA sequence: TGTGCCAGCAGCGGCCCCGGGACTCGGGAAAAACTGTTTTTT.

This chain links TRBV21-1 with TRBJ2-5; the table gives TRBD2 as D, unverified against the DNA. TRBV21-1 is flagged as a pseudogene. This CDR3 has 12 residues. The CDR3 nucleotides read TGTGCCAGCACCCTGAGGCTAGAGACCCAGTACTTC. This codes for CASTLRLETQYF.

The CDR3 loop is CSAGQGNGYTF. CDR3 DNA sequence: TGCAGTGCTGGACAGGGGAATGGCTACACCTTC. The chain has TRBV20-1 and TRBJ1-2, with 9 bases that match TRBD1. V dropped 5 bases and J dropped 6; count of bases not matched to a gene: 1. CDR1 is DFQATT and CDR2 is SNEGSKA in the germline V gene (reference sequence). The CDR3 extends over 11 amino acids.

The chain recombines TRBV2 with TRBJ2-7; no clear D. CDR1 SNHLY and CDR2 FYNNEI come from the germline V gene. V was shortened by 4 bases and J by 0 bases, with 10 bases between the two germline ends. The CDR3 runs 14 residues. CDR3 in DNA: TGTGCCAGCAGTGGTCAGGTACTCTCCTACGAGCAGTACTTC. Translation gives CASSGQVLSYEQYF.

The chain uses TRBV13 and TRBJ1-2, with a weak D call TRBD1 (5 bases). This CDR3 region has 15 residues. The germline gives CDR1 PRHDT, CDR2 FYEKMQ (reference sequence). The germline V and J ends were trimmed by 5 bases and 4 bases, with 17 bases remaining between them. Here the CDR3 DNA reads TGTGCCAGCAGCCCCGGGGGGGGTGGAAGCTATGGCTACACCTTC. Translating it yields CASSPGGGGSYGYTF.

This clone was observed a single time. The chain has TRBV11-3 and TRBJ2-2, with D unresolved. Trimming cost V 4 bases and J 5 bases, with 11 bases left between them. This CDR3 is 14 amino acids long. CDR1 SGHNT and CDR2 YENEEA come from the germline V gene. The CDR3 loop reads CASSSYQGTGELFF. CDR3 sequence (DNA): TGTGCCAGCAGCTCCTACCAAGGAACCGGGGAGCTGTTTTTT. The full variable domain, with the rest looked up from reference TRBV11-3 and TRBJ2-2, is EAGVVQSPRYKIIEKKQPVAFWCNPISGHNTLYWYLQNLGQGPELLIRYENEEAVDDSQLPKDRFSAERLKGVDSTLKIQPAELGDSAVYLCASSSYQGTGELFFGEGSRLTVL.

The chain employs TRBV12-3 or TRBV12-4 and TRBJ1-4; no reliable D call. V dropped 5 bases and J dropped 6 bases, with 10 bases sitting between them. CDR3 length: 13 amino acids. The DNA of the CDR3 is TGTGCCAGCAGTGCCAAAATCGATGAAAAACTGTTTTTT. Its protein product is CASSAKIDEKLFF.

The chain links TRBV19 to TRBJ2-7; 11 nucleotides match TRBD2. With 10 bases clipped from V and 6 bases from J, the junction kept 8 bases outside the gene matches. CDR3 size: 13 residues. The V gene's germline CDR1 is LNHDA and CDR2 SQIVND (reference sequence). The CDR3 region has the DNA TGTGCCACCCGACTAGCGGGGAATTCCGAGCAGTACTTC. It yields the protein CATRLAGNSEQYF.